The 14 T cell receptor beta chains below all came from one sample that was sequenced in a study of early T cells in non-severe SARS-CoV-2 infection (dated by TCRdb to the early 2020s). Library prep was done by 5' RACE. The sequencing machine was a NextSeq 500. TCRdb reprocessing: public reads trimmed at Q25 with fastp, clones called with MiXCR, in-frame beta chains kept. Each entry merges the rows of one CDR3 protein and shows their most common DNA and genes. In all, the sample holds 80,000 to 100,000 distinct CDR3 sequences, and approximately 10% of those were seen once. The biggest ten clones account for roughly 4.5% of the sample. This specimen was whole blood, taken at baseline. These receptors were collected from an adult who was a healthcare worker with PCR-confirmed SARS-CoV-2 infection or an uninfected control (not recorded which).

The chain employs TRBV27 and TRBJ2-7, with D possibly matching TRBD1 (6 bases). The CDR3 has 14 residues. The V gene's germline CDR1 is MNHEY and CDR2 SMNVEV (reference sequence). V was trimmed by 3 bases and J by 2 bases, leaving 11 bases between them. This chain's CDR3 is CASSFSRGPYEQYF. The CDR3 region has the DNA TGTGCCAGCAGTTTTAGCAGGGGCCCCTACGAGCAGTACTTC.

The chain recombines TRBV20-1 with TRBJ1-2; D is possibly TRBD1 (5 bases). V was cut by 6 bases and J by 7 bases, with 9 bases left in between. The CDR3 length is 10 residues. Germline V gene sequence: CDR1 DFQATT, CDR2 SNEGSKA (reference sequence). DNA of the CDR3: TGCAGTGCGTCGAGGGGTGGCTACACCTTC. Encoded protein: CSASRGGYTF.

The gene calls are TRBV18 and TRBJ2-1; D may be TRBD2 (6 bases). The CDR3 spans 15 residues. With 6 bases removed from V and 3 bases from J, the gap between germline ends came to 15 bases. CDR1 is KGHSH, CDR2 LQKENI, per germline. The CDR3 loop is CASSPFADYYNEQFF. Here the CDR3 DNA reads TGTGCCAGCTCCCCATTTGCGGACTACTACAATGAGCAGTTCTTC.

This chain links TRBV6-1 with TRBJ1-1; no reliable D call. Germline assignment: CDR1 MNHNS and CDR2 SASEGT. V lost 3 bases to trimming and J lost 0 bases, with 8 bases between them. The CDR3 runs to 14 residues. CDR3 DNA: TGTGCCAGCAGTGAGATTCCCCTGAACACTGAAGCTTTCTTT. It specifies CASSEIPLNTEAFF.

The chain joins TRBV27 to TRBJ1-1; TRBD1 is a possible D gene (6 bases). V shed 2 bases and J shed 5 bases, with 12 bases lying between them. Germline V CDR1 and CDR2: MNHEY, SMNVEV (reference sequence). The CDR3 covers 14 residues. This CDR3 reads CASSLGRGRTEAFF. The CDR3 region has the DNA TGTGCCAGCAGTTTAGGCAGGGGTCGGACTGAAGCTTTCTTT.

This clonotype was detected a few times. This chain uses TRBV7-9 with TRBJ1-2, with unresolved D. Germline CDR1 is SEHNR and CDR2 is FQNEAQ (reference sequence). The V gene lost 5 bases and the J gene lost 4 bases, with 8 bases spanning the gap. The CDR3 loop spans 12 amino acids. In DNA form, the CDR3 reads TGTGCCAGCAGCCCCAACATCTATGGCTACACCTTC. This translates into CASSPNIYGYTF.

Regarding this clonotype: A much larger clone lies a single base off, so this may be a read error. V gene TRBV7-2 combines with J gene TRBJ2-7; D remains unclear. The CDR3 is made up of 13 amino acids. The germline V and J ends were trimmed by 5 bases and 1 base, with 9 bases remaining between them. From germline, CDR1 is SGHTA and CDR2 FQGNSA. The CDR3 loop reads CTSSPLGSYEQYF. CDR3 bases: TGTACCAGCAGCCCTCTCGGATCCTACGAGCAGTACTTC.

The chain is built from TRBV3-1 and TRBJ2-2; 14 nucleotides match TRBD2. The V gene end was trimmed by 5 bases and the J gene end by 7 bases; junction bases not matched to a gene: 6. This CDR3 contains 16 residues. The germline gives CDR1 LGHDT, CDR2 YNNKEL (reference sequence). Here the CDR3 DNA reads TGTGCCAGCAGCGGGGGACTAGCGGGAGTAGTCGGGGAGCTGTTTTTT. This codes for CASSGGLAGVVGELFF. The full variable domain, its missing parts supplied by reference TRBV3-1 and TRBJ2-2, is DTAVSQTPKYLVTQMGNDKSIKCEQNLGHDTMYWYKQDSKKFLKIMFSYNNKELIINETVPNRFSPKSPDKAHLNLHINSLELGDSAVYFCASSGGLAGVVGELFFGEGSRLTVL.

In this sample, this clonotype turned up many times. CDR3 DNA: TGTGCCAGCAGTTTACTTGGGGGATTCGGCGAGCAGTACTTC. This codes for CASSLLGGFGEQYF. The rearrangement links TRBV27 to TRBJ2-7; D may correspond to TRBD1 or TRBD2 (5 bases each). The V end was cut by 2 bases, the J end by 6 bases, with 14 bases between. Per germline, CDR1 MNHEY and CDR2 SMNVEV (reference sequence). This CDR3 contains 14 residues.

In its sample, this clonotype was seen many times. This chain connects TRBV2 to TRBJ2-3, with TRBD2 matching 7 bases. The CDR3 loop spans 13 amino acids. Germline lookup yields CDR1 SNHLY and CDR2 FYNNEI. After removal of 6 bases from V and 8 bases from J, the junction contained 8 bases not matched to a gene. CDR3 DNA: TGTGCCAGCAGGGGTGGAGGCGGGGGTACGCAGTATTTT. Translated, it gives CASRGGGGGTQYF.

This chain joins TRBV11-2 and TRBJ2-1; 9 nucleotides match TRBD2. This CDR3 is built from 15 residues. The junction had 4 bases not matched to a gene; V was cut back by 1 base and J by 6 bases. The germline V gene encodes CDR1 SGHAT and CDR2 FQNNGV. CDR3 amino acids: CASSLGLAEINEQFF. The CDR3 bases are TGTGCCAGCAGCTTAGGACTAGCGGAGATCAATGAGCAGTTCTTC.

This clonotype showed up many times. The rearrangement links TRBV2 to TRBJ2-7; 8 bases fit TRBD2. The V and J ends lost 6 bases and 0 bases, in that order; junction bases with no gene match: 4. The CDR3 loop spans 14 amino acids. The V gene's germline CDR1 is SNHLY and CDR2 FYNNEI. The CDR3 loop is CASSERGSSYEQYF. The CDR3 DNA is TGTGCCAGCAGCGAGCGGGGGAGCTCCTACGAGCAGTACTTC.

This clonotype was picked up many times. This chain joins TRBV5-4 and TRBJ2-2; 8 bases map to TRBD2. The CDR3 is made up of 17 amino acids. In germline, CDR1 is SGHNT, CDR2 YYREEE (reference sequence). The V segment lost 3 bases and the J segment 0 bases; nucleotides outside the gene matches: 7. In DNA form, the CDR3 reads TGTGCCAGCAGCTCGATGAGCGGGGGCGCGAACACCGGGGAGCTGTTTTTT. This encodes CASSSMSGGANTGELFF. Full variable domain (outside the CDR3, taken from reference TRBV5-4 and TRBJ2-2): ETGVTQSPTHLIKTRGQQVTLRCSSQSGHNTVSWYQQALGQGPQFIFQYYREEENGRGNFPPRFSGLQFPNYSSELNVNALELDDSALYLCASSSMSGGANTGELFFGEGSRLTVL.

This clonotype was seen ten or more times. The V and J genes are TRBV24-1 and TRBJ2-1; D not resolved. Trimming took 5 bases from V and 7 from J, leaving 11 bases between them. CDR1 is KGHDR and CDR2 is SFDVKD in the germline V gene. The CDR3 runs 13 residues. DNA of the CDR3: TGTGCCACCAGTGGGGGTTTAGGGAATGAGCAGTTCTTC. Protein: CATSGGLGNEQFF.